This passage covers 17 T cell receptor beta chains from one sample sequenced in a study of T cell responses to AZD1222 COVID-19 vaccine. Data came from immunoSEQ multiplex PCR; TCRdb stores just in-frame clones and leaves some out. The table shows 120,000 or so clones, with roughly 88% occurring only once. The sample was peripheral blood, taken on day 0 of AZD1222 vaccination. These TCRs come from an adult in good health.

This chain uses TRBV29-1 with TRBJ2-5; 14 bases are a match to TRBD2. The J segment lost 5 bases and the V segment lost 7 bases, leaving 6 bases of the junction unmatched. CDR1 is SQVTM, CDR2 ANQGSEA, per germline. CDR3 length equals 14 residues. CDR3 nucleotide sequence: TGCAGCGCAAGGACTAGCGGGGGGCGTGAGACCCAGTACTTC. This encodes CSARTSGGRETQYF. Combining the CDR3 with reference TRBV29-1 and TRBJ2-5 gives the whole variable domain SAVISQKPSRDICQRGTSLTIQCQVDSQVTMMFWYRQQPGQSLTLIATANQGSEATYESGFVIDKFPISRPNLTFSTLTVSNMSPEDSSIYLCSARTSGGRETQYFGPGTRLLVL.

The CDR3 bases are TGCGCCAGCAGCTTGGACGGGGTGACTAATGAAAAACTGTTTTTT. Residues: CASSLDGVTNEKLFF. V and J are TRBV5-1 and TRBJ1-4; D unclear. Looked up from germline, CDR1 is SGHRS and CDR2 is YFSETQ. The CDR3 is 15 amino acids. Deletions cut 0 bases from V and 2 bases from J, with 8 bases between.

The J gene is TRBJ2-7, the V gene TRBV20-1; no definite D call. CDR3 length: 14 amino acids. V gave up 3 bases and J gave up 0 bases, with 12 bases separating them. The germline V gene encodes CDR1 DFQATT and CDR2 SNEGSKA (reference sequence). This chain's CDR3 is CSASLPGISYEQYF. The CDR3 DNA follows: TGCAGTGCTAGTTTGCCAGGAATCTCCTACGAGCAGTACTTC.

This clone was seen more than once but under ten times. The V call is TRBV19, the J call TRBJ2-7; D is undetermined. Germline lookup yields CDR1 LNHDA and CDR2 SQIVND (reference sequence). Trimming shortened V by 5 bases and J by 3 bases, and 11 bases separated the two germline ends. The CDR3 is 13 residues long. CDR3 region: CASSPDGYYEQYF. The CDR3 DNA follows: TGTGCCAGTAGTCCCGACGGCTACTACGAGCAGTACTTC.

This clone was detected only once. The V gene is TRBV7-8, the J gene TRBJ1-1; unclear D gene. There are 13 residues in the CDR3. The germline V gene encodes CDR1 SGHVS and CDR2 FQNEAQ. V lost 4 bases, J lost 10 bases, and 16 bases lay in between. The CDR3 coding sequence is TGTGCCAGCAGCTCTCCATCCGGGGTACGAGCTTTCTTT. Translation gives CASSSPSGVRAFF.

This sequence joins TRBV28 and TRBJ1-4; D remains ambiguous. V was shortened by 6 bases and J by 7 bases, with 6 bases between the two germline ends. Germline V gene data show CDR1 as MDHEN and CDR2 as SYDVKM. The CDR3 spans 11 residues. This chain's CDR3 is CASSYIEKLFF. In DNA, the CDR3 is TGTGCCAGCAGCTACATTGAAAAACTGTTTTTT.

This clone was recorded once. The chain has TRBV5-1 and TRBJ2-5; D ambiguous. Per germline, CDR1 SGHRS and CDR2 YFSETQ. Trimming cost V 4 bases and J 5 bases, with 18 bases left between them. The CDR3 spans 15 residues. The CDR3 DNA reads as TGCGCCAGCAGCCCGGATTTGGGGTTAGCTGAGACCCAGTACTTC. This sequence encodes CASSPDLGLAETQYF.

This chain uses TRBV27 with TRBJ1-2; D is perhaps TRBD1 (6 bases). Between the trimmed V and J ends, which lost 2 bases and 1 base, there was a span of 17 bases. The CDR3 spans 17 residues. Germline V gene sequence: CDR1 MNHEY, CDR2 SMNVEV (reference sequence). CDR3 sequence reads: CASSLRGGSSSNYGYTF. In DNA form, the CDR3 reads TGTGCCAGCAGTTTAAGGGGGGGCTCCAGTAGTAACTATGGCTACACCTTC.

The V call is TRBV28, the J call TRBJ1-5; no clear D. V dropped 5 bases and J dropped 4 bases, with 6 bases sitting between them. The CDR3 length is 12 residues. From germline, CDR1 is MDHEN and CDR2 SYDVKM. The DNA for the CDR3 is TGTGCCAGCAGTATAAGAAATCAGCCCCAGCATTTT. It encodes CASSIRNQPQHF.

This chain links TRBV2 with TRBJ1-1; unclear D gene. V gave up 5 bases and J gave up 0 bases, with 7 bases separating them. The CDR3 has 13 amino acids. CDR1 and CDR2 from the germline V gene are SNHLY and FYNNEI. CDR3: CASSPRMNTEAFF. In nucleotides, the CDR3 is TGTGCCAGCAGTCCCCGCATGAACACTGAAGCTTTCTTT.

This clone was seen only once. The rearrangement links TRBV5-1 to TRBJ2-2; TRBD2 aligns across 11 bases. The CDR3 sequence is 15 residues long. V was pared by 4 bases and J by 4 bases, with 3 bases of the junction left unmatched. The germline CDR1 and CDR2 sequences are SGHRS and YFSETQ. The CDR3 sequence: CASSVTSGSTGELFF. CDR3 nucleotides: TGCGCCAGCAGCGTAACTAGCGGGAGCACCGGGGAGCTGTTTTTT.

The chain joins TRBV19 to TRBJ2-2; D possibly corresponds to TRBD1 (5 bases). Trimming stripped 3 bases from V and 5 bases from J, with 19 bases between. CDR1 and CDR2 from the germline V gene are LNHDA and SQIVND (reference sequence). This CDR3 has 17 amino acids. The CDR3 region has the DNA TGTGCCAGTAGTATTGAAGGTGGGGCTTTTGGAACCGGGGAGCTGTTTTTT. Encoded protein: CASSIEGGAFGTGELFF. Variable domain in full (rest from reference TRBV19 and TRBJ2-2): DGGITQSPKYLFRKEGQNVTLSCEQNLNHDAMYWYRQDPGQGLRLIYYSQIVNDFQKGDIAEGYSVSREKKESFPLTVTSAQKNPTAFYLCASSIEGGAFGTGELFFGEGSRLTVL.

This clone was picked up a small number of times. This chain links TRBV14 with TRBJ1-6; the D gene is possibly TRBD1 (5 bases). This CDR3 region has 15 residues. Trimming took 3 bases from V and 10 from J, leaving 16 bases between them. CDR1 is SGHDN and CDR2 is FVKESK in the germline V gene. The CDR3 DNA reads as TGTGCCAGCAGCCAGGGGGTTGGTGGGCAGTCACCCCTCCACTTT. As protein: CASSQGVGGQSPLHF. The whole variable domain, filled in from reference TRBV14 and TRBJ1-6, reads EAGVTQFPSHSVIEKGQTVTLRCDPISGHDNLYWYRRVMGKEIKFLLHFVKESKQDESGMPNNRFLAERTGGTYSTLKVQPAELEDSGVYFCASSQGVGGQSPLHFGNGTRLTVT.

V gene TRBV30 combines with J gene TRBJ1-5; 9 bases line up with TRBD1. After removal of 2 bases from V and 1 base from J, the junction contained 9 bases not matched to a gene. The CDR3 is 17 amino acids. Germline-derived CDR1 and CDR2 are GTSNPN and SVGIG (reference sequence). CDR3 loop: CAWSPTGQGKSNQPQHF. The CDR3 nucleotides are TGTGCCTGGAGTCCCACGGGACAGGGAAAGAGCAATCAGCCCCAGCATTTT.

This chain joins TRBV9 and TRBJ2-7; possibly TRBD1 or TRBD2 for D (5 bases each). Germline V CDR1 and CDR2: SGDLS, YYNGEE. This CDR3 comprises 14 residues. V was pared by 2 bases and J by 1 base, with 10 bases between. The CDR3 sequence is CASSVRDGSYEQYF. CDR3 nucleotides: TGTGCCAGCAGCGTCCGGGACGGTTCCTACGAGCAGTACTTC. The variable domain in full, with the rest retrieved from reference TRBV9 and TRBJ2-7, is DSGVTQTPKHLITATGQRVTLRCSPRSGDLSVYWYQQSLDQGLQFLIQYYNGEERAKGNILERFSAQQFPDLHSELNLSSLELGDSALYFCASSVRDGSYEQYFGPGTRLTVT.

V is TRBV12-3 or TRBV12-4 and J is TRBJ1-1, with D tentatively TRBD1 (6 bases). The CDR3 consists of 13 residues. V lost 5 bases to trimming and J lost 0 bases, with 7 bases between them. CDR3 protein: CASSRTVNTEAFF. CDR3 sequence (DNA): TGTGCCAGCAGTCGGACAGTGAACACTGAAGCTTTCTTT.

This rearrangement joins TRBV21-1 to TRBJ1-1; the DNA was not compared with TRBD1, the D call given in the table. TRBV21-1 is tagged as a pseudogene. The CDR3 runs 16 residues. In DNA form, the CDR3 reads TGTGCCAGCAGCAATCGGGCAGGGGGCAGGGGCACTGAAGCTTTCTTT. Protein sequence: CASSNRAGGRGTEAFF.